This TCR beta chain was recorded in a study of CD8 T cells in ankylosing spondylitis. Study outcomes and limitations: In ankylosing spondylitis blood, a motif of eight highly homologous TCR beta variants appeared characteristic. Those disease-linked clones were CD8+; they were also relatively rare in peripheral blood. The clones that were linked to disease were reported to be significantly enriched in matched synovial fluid samples from ankylosing spondylitis patients.

V lost 5 bases, J lost 8 bases, and 21 bases lay in between. The CDR3 loop spans 15 amino acids. Germline CDR1 reads MNHNS; CDR2 reads SASEGT. This clonotype was counted at least ten times. The antigen is not known. Quantitative 5'-RACE was performed with molecular barcodes, and it yielded the TCR beta libraries. Via MiXCR, TCRdb re-called the 5' RACE reads, giving one row per CDR3 protein. The sample lists under 250,000 distinct CDR3 sequences; roughly a tenth were seen once. The receptor was derived from a male donor with ankylosing spondylitis or in good health (not recorded which). The sequenced sample was blood, either unsorted or a sorted T cell fraction (not recorded which). The chain employs TRBV6-1 and TRBJ1-2; D remains unclear. CDR3 nucleotides: TGTGCCAGCAGTCCGGAGCTGATAGGGTTTCGAGGCTACACCTTC. It specifies CASSPELIGFRGYTF.